The clone carrying this T cell receptor (beta chain) was detected a few times. Its antigen is not known. TCRdb reprocessed the RT-PCR reads via MiXCR and lists one record per CDR3 protein. The profile covers roughly 150,000 distinct CDR3 sequences, with 11% appearing a single time and around 12% taken by the ten largest. This entry comes from a study of response to subunit inactivated influenza vaccine. Findings and limits, study-wide: Each seasonal influenza vaccination recruits few new T cells, the authors suggested.

CDR3 length: 11 amino acids. In germline, CDR1 is MNHEY, CDR2 SVGEGT. V was trimmed by 2 bases and J by 8 bases, leaving 6 bases between them. Sequenced material: non-naive T cells sorted from PBMCs, taken roughly 46 days after vaccination. The sequence derives from a man in his fifties who received an inactivated influenza vaccine. The chain uses TRBV6-2 or TRBV6-3 and TRBJ1-2, with D maybe TRBD1 (5 bases). The CDR3 loop reads CASSYRDGYTF. Here the CDR3 DNA reads TGTGCCAGCAGTTACAGGGACGGCTACACCTTC.